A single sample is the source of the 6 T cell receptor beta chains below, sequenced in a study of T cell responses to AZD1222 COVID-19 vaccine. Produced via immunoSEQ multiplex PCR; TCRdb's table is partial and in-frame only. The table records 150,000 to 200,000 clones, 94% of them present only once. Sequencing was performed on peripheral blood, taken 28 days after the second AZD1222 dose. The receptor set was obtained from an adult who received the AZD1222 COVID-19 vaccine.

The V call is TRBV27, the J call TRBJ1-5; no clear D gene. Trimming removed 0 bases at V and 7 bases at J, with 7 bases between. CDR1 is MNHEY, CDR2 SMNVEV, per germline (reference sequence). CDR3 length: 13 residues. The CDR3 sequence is CASSLSERQPQHF. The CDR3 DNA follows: TGTGCCAGCAGTTTATCGGAGCGGCAGCCCCAGCATTTT.

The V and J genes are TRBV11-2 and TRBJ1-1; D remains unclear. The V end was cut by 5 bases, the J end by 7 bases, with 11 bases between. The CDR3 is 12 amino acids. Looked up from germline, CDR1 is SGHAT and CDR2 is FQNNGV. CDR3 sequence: CASSRDSIEAFF. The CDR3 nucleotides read TGTGCCAGCAGCCGAGACTCAATTGAAGCTTTCTTT.

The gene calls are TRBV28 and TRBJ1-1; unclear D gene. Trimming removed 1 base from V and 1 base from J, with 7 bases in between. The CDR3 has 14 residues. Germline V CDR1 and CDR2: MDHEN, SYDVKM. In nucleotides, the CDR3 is TGTGCCAGCAGTTTATTACTGGAGAACACTGAAGCTTTCTTT. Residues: CASSLLLENTEAFF.

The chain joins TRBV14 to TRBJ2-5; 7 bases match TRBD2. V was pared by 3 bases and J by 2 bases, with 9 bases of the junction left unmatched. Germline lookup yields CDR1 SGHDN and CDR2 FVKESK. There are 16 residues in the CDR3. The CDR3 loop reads CASSQRLALRQETQYF. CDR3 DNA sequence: TGTGCCAGCAGCCAGAGACTAGCTCTTAGGCAAGAGACCCAGTACTTC.

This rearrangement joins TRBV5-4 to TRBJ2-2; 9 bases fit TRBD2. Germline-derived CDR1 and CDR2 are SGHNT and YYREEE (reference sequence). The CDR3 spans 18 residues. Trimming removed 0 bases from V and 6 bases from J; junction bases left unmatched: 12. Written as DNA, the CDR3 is TGTGCCAGCAGCTTGGGTTCGAGGTTAGCGGGAGTAGCCGGGGAGCTGTTTTTT. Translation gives CASSLGSRLAGVAGELFF. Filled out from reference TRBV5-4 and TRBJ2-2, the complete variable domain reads ETGVTQSPTHLIKTRGQQVTLRCSSQSGHNTVSWYQQALGQGPQFIFQYYREEENGRGNFPPRFSGLQFPNYSSELNVNALELDDSALYLCASSLGSRLAGVAGELFFGEGSRLTVL.

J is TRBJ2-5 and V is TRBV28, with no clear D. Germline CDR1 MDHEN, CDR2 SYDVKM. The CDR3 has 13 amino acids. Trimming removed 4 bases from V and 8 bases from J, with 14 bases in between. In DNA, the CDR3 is TGTGCCAGCAGTTCCCAACCCCTGGTTACCCAGTACTTC. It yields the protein CASSSQPLVTQYF.